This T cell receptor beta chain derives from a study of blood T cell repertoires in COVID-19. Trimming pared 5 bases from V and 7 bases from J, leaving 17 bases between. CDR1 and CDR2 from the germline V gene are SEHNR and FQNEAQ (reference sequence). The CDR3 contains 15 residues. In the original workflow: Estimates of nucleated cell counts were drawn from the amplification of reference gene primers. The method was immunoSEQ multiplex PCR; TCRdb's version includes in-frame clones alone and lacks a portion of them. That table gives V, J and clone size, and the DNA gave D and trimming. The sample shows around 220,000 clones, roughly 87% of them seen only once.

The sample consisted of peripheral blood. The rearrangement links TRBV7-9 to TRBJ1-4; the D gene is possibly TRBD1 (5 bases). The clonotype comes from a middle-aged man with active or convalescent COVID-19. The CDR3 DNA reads TGTGCCAGCAGCCCCGCCGGGGGAGGTGGTGAAAAACTGTTTTTT. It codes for CASSPAGGGGEKLFF.